This T cell receptor (beta chain) was observed in a study of T cells expressing NK-cell markers. Whole-study context: Sorted T-cell subsets CD3+CD56+NKG2C+, CD3+CD56+NKG2C- and CD3+CD56-NKG2C+ were TCR beta-sequenced. Among the eight sequenced donors, seven tested HCMV-seropositive and one tested seronegative.

TCRdb re-called the 5' RACE reads; one entry per CDR3 protein, DNA not given. In all, the sample yields 450,000 to 600,000 distinct CDR3 sequences. Study-level results: It is unclear if expanded NKG2C-expressing clones target HCMV antigens.

Germline V gene lookup returns CDR1 SGHNT and CDR2 YENEEA. The CDR3 runs to 16 residues. Comment on this clonotype: As yet, its antigen is unknown.

The source of this sequence is a man in his late teens or twenties in good health. The chain uses TRBV11-3 and TRBJ2-3; TCRdb's D gene call, TRBD1, goes unchecked for lack of DNA. The material sequenced was blood T cells: a sorted CD56 or NKG2C T cell subset, CD4+ or CD8+ T cells, or bulk PBMC T cells (not recorded which). CDR3 amino acids: CASSARTGTGVDTQYF.